A selection of T cell receptor beta chains follows, all from one sample in a study of breast tumors, draining lymph nodes, adjacent tissues. MiXCR was run by TCRdb on the multiplex PCR reads, yielding one entry per CDR3 protein. The repertoire holds some 170,000 distinct CDR3 sequences, approximately 30% seen once, with 3.8% in the top ten. Sequenced sample: axillary lymph node tissue. The source is a female donor with breast cancer. Some clones in this sample may be carry-over from other donors' samples. CDR3s leave out the opening cysteine and the closing phenylalanine or tryptophan.

TRBV6-5	TRBJ2-2	ASSSLRIGELF
TRBV4-3	TRBJ1-1	ASSQGGTGGTEAF
TRBV29-1	TRBJ2-7	SVLRKGSSYEQY
TRBV20-1	TRBJ2-3	SARDEGTDTQY
TRBV15	TRBJ2-1	ATSRGSGGTYNEQF
TRBV27	TRBJ2-1	ASTAGTSGNNEQF
TRBV7-3	TRBJ2-6	ASSYGGGQGASGANVLT
TRBV2	TRBJ2-2	ASSRDSLNTGELL
TRBV5-6	TRBJ2-1	ASSLEAGWNEQF
TRBV2	TRBJ2-7	ASSGLAGASYEQY
TRBV25-1	TRBJ2-2	ATEGQGIAGELF
TRBV12-3/TRBV12-4	TRBJ2-7	ASSFSRSNEQY
TRBV5-6	TRBJ2-1	ASSDGQRSNNEQF
TRBV20-1	TRBJ1-6	SARGYRNSPLH
TRBV30	TRBJ1-2	AWSVRGHGYT
TRBV24-1	TRBJ2-2	ATSDPEGTGRVGELF
TRBV7-9	TRBJ2-2	ASSFLTEKTSGRTSNTGELF
TRBV13	TRBJ1-3	ASSLARDPAFFGNTIY
TRBV7-9	TRBJ1-5	ASSLNHNQPQH
TRBV28	TRBJ2-7	ASSFFEEQY
TRBV7-8	TRBJ2-1	ASSTQGGRSYNEQF
TRBV9	TRBJ1-2	ASSAATNYGYT
TRBV5-4	TRBJ2-7	ASSFSGATSYEQY
TRBV6-6	TRBJ2-1	ASSPVGRDNEQF
TRBV7-2	TRBJ2-5	ASRGAGLETQY
TRBV7-8	TRBJ2-3	ASSLELAGVPDTQY
TRBV6-5	TRBJ2-2	ASSHLSLGTGELF